This TCR beta chain was documented in a study of OX40 agonist ivuxolimab in advanced cancers. General notes on the study: Ivuxolimab, which targeted the costimulatory receptor OX40 (CD134), was an agonistic, fully human IgG2 monoclonal antibody. Intravenous ivuxolimab was administered to patients every 2 weeks at six dose levels: 0.01, 0.1, 0.3, 1.5, 3 and 10 mg/kg. Of the roughly 50 dose-escalation patients, hepatocellular carcinoma was present in about 20, melanoma in about 15, renal cell carcinoma in 9 and head and neck cancer in 9. The dose-escalation cohort was about 87% male with a mean age of 60 years, ranging from roughly 20 to 85. Prior anti-PD-1, anti-PD-L1 or anti-CTLA-4 therapy was permitted, and roughly two fifths of dose-escalation patients had received checkpoint inhibitors. Three dose-escalation patients achieved partial responses, one with hepatocellular carcinoma and two with cutaneous melanoma. The point of sequencing TCRbeta in the periphery was to test whether ivuxolimab changed TCR sequence diversity and drove clonal T-cell expansion. The paper describes the monotherapy dose-escalation part (N ≈ 52 patients) of the phase I trial of ivuxolimab.

The full study reports these points: Partial responders in the 0.1-3.0 mg/kg groups had among the lowest normalized peripheral clonal expansion, especially among CD8+ T cells. On average, CD8+ T cells showed more expanded clones than CD4+ T cells after ivuxolimab. At doses of 0.1 to 3.0 mg/kg, clonal expansion of both CD4+ and CD8+ blood T cells was observed from baseline to week 6. Antigen specificity was not determined for the clonally expanded peripheral T cells. Low levels of normalized T-cell clonal expansion were also shown by some nonresponding patients.

Genomic DNA was isolated from the sorted cells so that the TCRbeta CDR3 region could be sequenced. The immunoSEQ Assay was used for sequencing of TCRbeta CDR3 regions. In TCRdb, the immuneACCESS table is reduced to in-frame sequences with V and J assigned. These tables do not hold every clone; where another copy was compared, an unresolved V gene accounts for under half, and the others remain unexplained. In this sample the table shows about 6,300 clones, 70% of which occur a single time. Of the sample, 55% to 75% is held by the ten largest clones. CDR3 length: 14 amino acids, cysteine to phenylalanine. Only the CDR3 DNA stays, 42 bases, in frame from base 1. V ends up 4 bases short and J 8 bases short, with an unmatched junction base count of 9. The germline V gene (reference sequence) gives CDR1 as GTSNPN and CDR2 as SVGIG. Points on this clone: Its antigen has not been determined. Base qualities are not at hand, and no much larger clone is one base apart.

The trial excluded patients who had a history of autoimmune disease or who were on systemic immunosuppression. Peripheral blood for TCR sequencing was collected from all dose cohorts at baseline, on cycle 4 day 1, and on cycle 7 day 1. Samples were obtained from an open-label, multicenter, first-in-human phase I dose-escalation trial of ivuxolimab. Adults with locally advanced or metastatic melanoma, renal cell, hepatocellular, or head and neck squamous cell carcinoma were enrolled in the trial. CD4+ and CD8+ T cells were sorted separately from peripheral blood before TCR sequencing. The sample was CD4+ or CD8+ T cells sorted from blood, taken in a trial of the OX40 agonist ivuxolimab. The sequence was obtained from an adult with an advanced solid tumor such as melanoma, head and neck, liver or kidney cancer. In this chain, TRBV30 is recombined with TRBJ2-1; TRBD2 aligns with 9 central bases. The sequence in DNA is TGTGCCTGGAACATCGGCGGGAGGGCCCATGAGCAGTTCTTC. This codes for CAWNIGGRAHEQFF.